Listed below are T cell receptor beta chains from one sample, sequenced in a study of identifying expanded T cells in peripheral blood. TCRdb's copy holds only in-frame clones and misses some; the assay was immunoSEQ multiplex PCR. Counted here are some 95,000 clones, around 86% occurring once; the ten biggest clones make up 5.6%. The sample was blood. These receptors were taken from a person aged 18-70 years in good health. Each CDR3 is given with its conserved first and last residue. A D gene is named only where the DNA matches it firmly. The size of a clone is reported for some rows only, either as once, few or many, or as a class for expanded clones.

-,TRBV6-5,-,TRBJ1-5,TGTGCCAGCAGTTATGGGGGGTCGGGCAATCAGCCCCAGCATTTT,CASSYGGSGNQPQHF
once,TRBV12-5,TRBD1,TRBJ1-1,TGTGCTAGTGGTTTTGGGACAGGGGGCTGGGGCACTGAAGCTTTCTTT,CASGFGTGGWGTEAFF
-,TRBV10-3,-,TRBJ1-1,TGTGCCATCAGCACAGGGATCGATGAAGCTTTCTTT,CAISTGIDEAFF
-,TRBV5-5,-,TRBJ2-3,TGTGCCAGCAGCTTGGCGGGACTGGACACAGATACGCAGTATTTT,CASSLAGLDTDTQYF
-,TRBV6-4,-,TRBJ1-5,TGTGCCAGCAGTCCTGACAGCCTCCCAAATCAGCCCCAGCATTTT,CASSPDSLPNQPQHF
once,TRBV10-3,TRBD1,TRBJ1-6,TGTGCCATCAAGAGTGGGGACAGCCGGAACACCCTCCACTTT,CAIKSGDSRNTLHF
-,TRBV7-2,-,TRBJ2-7,TGTGCCAGCAGCTTAATCGCAGGGGATCAGGGCTACGAGCAGTACTTC,CASSLIAGDQGYEQYF
-,TRBV7-2,TRBD1,TRBJ2-7,TGTGCCAGCAGCTTAGGAGGGGACAGGGTAGGCGCCGAGCAGTACTTC,CASSLGGDRVGAEQYF
few,TRBV7-6,TRBD1,TRBJ1-6,TGTGCCAGCAGCCGTCGTCCCCCCGGGACAGGGAATTCACCCCTCCACTTT,CASSRRPPGTGNSPLHF
-,TRBV7-2,-,TRBJ1-2,TGTGCCAGCAGCTTGGTCTGGGGCTACACCTTC,CASSLVWGYTF
-,TRBV4-1,-,TRBJ2-5,TGCGCCAGCAGCCAAAACAACCAAGAGACCCAGTACTTC,CASSQNNQETQYF
few,TRBV2,-,TRBJ1-1,TGTGCCAGTTATCCCCAGATGAACACTGAAGCTTTCTTT,CASYPQMNTEAFF
-,TRBV2,-,TRBJ1-5,TGTGCCAGCAGCCGCCTACGGGCCCCACGACATCGGCCCCAGCATTTT,CASSRLRAPRHRPQHF
-,TRBV18,TRBD1,TRBJ1-2,TGTGCCAGCTCACCACCGGCAGGGACAGGGGACTATGGCTACACCTTC,CASSPPAGTGDYGYTF
-,TRBV6-5,-,TRBJ1-2,TGTGCCAGCAGTTACACGAACCCGCTGGGCGGCTACACCTTC,CASSYTNPLGGYTF
-,TRBV5-1,-,TRBJ1-6,TGCGCCAGCAGCTTGGGCAGGGACTATTCACCCCTCCACTTT,CASSLGRDYSPLHF
-,TRBV7-9,-,TRBJ2-1,TGTGCCAGCAGCTTTATCTCCTACAATGAGCAGTTCTTC,CASSFISYNEQFF
-,TRBV7-6,-,TRBJ2-1,TGTGCCAGCAGCTTACCCTACAATGAGCAGTTCTTC,CASSLPYNEQFF
-,TRBV9,-,TRBJ2-6,TGTGCCAGCAGCAGCGGAGACGGGGCCAACGTCCTGACTTTC,CASSSGDGANVLTF
-,TRBV7-6,-,TRBJ2-5,TGTGCCAGCAGCTTAGAACGTCGGAAACAAGAGACCCAGTACTTC,CASSLERRKQETQYF
once,TRBV19,-,TRBJ1-3,TGTGCCAGTAGTCCAGGAAACACCATATATTTT,CASSPGNTIYF
few,TRBV18,TRBD1,TRBJ2-6,TGTGCCAGCTCACGCCGGGACAGGGGAACTGGGGCCAACGTCCTGACTTTC,CASSRRDRGTGANVLTF
-,TRBV11-2,-,TRBJ1-3,TGTGCCAGCAGCTTAGACAGACGTGAAAACACCATATATTTT,CASSLDRRENTIYF
-,TRBV29-1,TRBD1,TRBJ1-5,TGCAGCGTGGTACGACAGGGAAGCAATCAGCCCCAGCATTTT,CSVVRQGSNQPQHF